This T cell receptor beta chain is drawn from a study of cytomegalovirus exposure and HLA in healthy donors. The protocol was immunoSEQ multiplex PCR, while the TCRdb copy is restricted to in-frame clones and leaves out a portion. The table lists about 150,000 clones, approximately 90% of them singletons, with just under 3% in the top ten. The germline gives CDR1 SNHLY, CDR2 FYNNEI. Trimming shortened V by 2 bases and J by 3 bases, and 11 bases separated the two germline ends. The CDR3 has 15 amino acids. Among the 110 or so subjects of the validation cohort, separate from the approximately 660-subject first cohort, were the donors.

The sequence derives from a man aged 18 to 29 in good health and CMV-seronegative. This chain uses TRBV2 with TRBJ1-5; D is unclear. Source material: PBMCs. The CDR3 DNA sequence: TGTGCCAGCAGTGAACGGGCGGGATTCAATCAGCCCCAGCATTTT. Protein: CASSERAGFNQPQHF.